This is a list of T cell receptor beta chains from one sample in a study of shared clonotypes between healthy human individuals. TCRdb keeps only in-frame clones here, not all; method: immunoSEQ multiplex PCR. The repertoire holds around 2,000,000 clones, with 90% to 95% as singletons. Sequenced: naive CD4+ T cells sorted from blood. The receptors derive from a man younger than 30 in good health. Both conserved end residues are part of each CDR3. Each record gives: CDR3 length, clone size, J gene, V gene, D gene, CDR3 protein, CDR3 DNA. A D gene is named only where the DNA matches it firmly. Size values are once, few and many counts, or a class for expanded clones, and some rows have none.

13 | . | TRBJ1-2 | TRBV28 | . | CASSFVQTYGYTF | TGTGCCAGCAGTTTCGTCCAGACCTATGGCTACACCTTC
18 | . | TRBJ1-5 | TRBV28 | TRBD1 | CASSPFKTGTWSNQPQHF | TGTGCCAGCAGTCCATTCAAGACAGGGACTTGGAGCAATCAGCCCCAGCATTTT
16 | . | TRBJ2-1 | TRBV5-4 | . | CASSHPGSSSYNEQFF | TGTGCCAGCAGCCACCCCGGGTCGAGCTCCTACAATGAGCAGTTCTTC
16 | . | TRBJ2-3 | TRBV5-1 | TRBD2 | CASSLGLAGVGDTQYF | TGCGCCAGCAGCCTGGGACTAGCGGGAGTTGGAGATACGCAGTATTTT
14 | . | TRBJ1-2 | TRBV6-1 | . | CASSEGGGNYGYTF | TGTGCCAGCAGTGAAGGGGGGGGGAACTATGGCTACACCTTC
14 | . | TRBJ1-1 | TRBV5-4 | TRBD1 | CASSLDAGGTEAFF | TGTGCCAGCAGCTTGGACGCAGGGGGCACTGAAGCTTTCTTT
15 | . | TRBJ1-3 | TRBV6-1 | . | CASSEGGGSGNTIYF | TGTGCCAGCAGTGAAGGGGGGGGCTCTGGAAACACCATATATTTT
14 | . | TRBJ1-5 | TRBV28 | . | CASREDGGYQPQHF | TGTGCCAGCAGGGAGGACGGTGGGTATCAGCCCCAGCATTTT
17 | . | TRBJ2-1 | TRBV5-1 | . | CASSILLTGDSYNEQFF | TGCGCCAGCAGCATTTTGCTAACGGGGGACTCCTACAATGAGCAGTTCTTC
16 | . | TRBJ2-3 | TRBV18 | . | CASSQAGRLSTDTQYF | TGTGCCAGCTCACAGGCGGGGCGGCTTAGCACAGATACGCAGTATTTT
13 | . | TRBJ2-1 | TRBV7-9 | . | CASIGGTYNEQFF | TGTGCCAGCATTGGGGGAACTTACAATGAGCAGTTCTTC
15 | . | TRBJ1-4 | TRBV30 | TRBD1 | CAWSVGQGTNEKLFF | TGTGCCTGGAGTGTAGGACAGGGGACTAATGAAAAACTGTTTTTT
17 | . | TRBJ2-7 | TRBV25-1 | TRBD2 | CASRGGLAGTPAYEQYF | TGTGCCAGCAGAGGGGGACTAGCGGGAACACCGGCCTACGAGCAGTACTTC
14 | . | TRBJ2-2 | TRBV6-5 | . | CASSYTSVRRELFF | TGTGCCAGCAGTTACACCTCAGTAAGGAGGGAGCTGTTTTTT
15 | once | TRBJ2-7 | TRBV25-1 | TRBD1 | CASSEYPGQGYAQYF | TGTGCCAGCAGTGAATATCCCGGACAGGGTTACGCGCAGTACTTC
13 | . | TRBJ2-7 | TRBV19 | . | CASSISPNYEQYF | TGTGCCAGTAGTATTTCCCCCAACTACGAGCAGTACTTC
15 | . | TRBJ2-7 | TRBV18 | TRBD1 | CASSQSDRGFYEQYF | TGTGCCAGCTCCCAGTCGGACAGGGGCTTCTACGAGCAGTACTTC
16 | . | TRBJ2-1 | TRBV6-6 | . | CASDPQGSLSYNEQFF | TGTGCCAGCGATCCGCAGGGGAGTTTGTCCTACAATGAGCAGTTCTTC
16 | . | TRBJ1-4 | TRBV5-4 | . | CASSLGGHLGGEKLFF | TGTGCCAGCAGCTTGGGAGGACACTTAGGAGGTGAAAAACTGTTTTTT
13 | . | TRBJ1-5 | TRBV5-1 | . | CASSLEPDQPQHF | TGCGCCAGCAGCTTGGAGCCAGATCAGCCCCAGCATTTT
15 | . | TRBJ1-4 | TRBV28 | . | CASSSLGPRYEKLFF | TGTGCCAGCAGTTCCCTGGGACCACGGTATGAAAAACTGTTTTTT
17 | . | TRBJ2-2 | TRBV7-2 | . | CASSLARVYYPSAELFF | TGTGCCAGCAGCTTAGCGAGGGTCTACTACCCTAGCGCGGAGCTGTTTTTT